The clone carrying this TCR beta chain came up many times. The CDR3 covers 16 residues. Trimming removed 6 bases from V and 0 bases from J; junction bases left unmatched: 7. The germline CDR1 and CDR2 sequences are SGHTA and FQGNSA. This entry belongs to a study of T cells after yellow fever vaccination. TCRdb re-derived calls from the 5' RACE reads in MiXCR, one entry per CDR3 protein. The table shows some 250,000 distinct CDR3 sequences, with more than 3.5% occurring only once. The J gene is TRBJ1-2, the V gene TRBV7-2; 10 bases are a match to TRBD1. The sequenced sample was PBMCs, obtained 15 days after the yellow fever booster vaccination. This clonotype was sampled from a man younger than 35 who received the YFV17D yellow fever vaccine. The CDR3 is CASRFTGTGANYGYTF. The CDR3, as DNA: TGTGCCAGCAGATTTACCGGGACAGGGGCTAACTATGGCTACACCTTC.